The 6 T cell receptor beta chains presented below share a single source sample, sequenced in a study of post-analysis software for immune sequencing data. The TCR beta cDNA libraries contained unique molecular identifiers. Each CDR3 protein is one row after TCRdb ran MiXCR on the PCR reads. The sample lists about 460,000 distinct CDR3 sequences, under 55% occurring once. General study results and limits: Compared with controls, patients had more of about five TRBV segments, including TRBV5-6, TRBV5-1 and TRBV20-1.

These receptors have no identified antigens. The specimen was blood. The receptors here all came from a girl aged 5 to 17 with multiple sclerosis.

The chain joins TRBV6-5 to TRBJ2-1; TRBD1 agrees at 7 bases. Trimming took 6 bases from V and 3 from J; bases not matched to a gene: 8. Germline CDR1 reads MNHEY; CDR2 reads SVGAGI. The CDR3 is made up of 15 amino acids. CDR3 loop: CASSSGDSYYNEQFF. CDR3 nucleotide sequence: TGTGCCAGCAGCAGTGGGGACAGCTACTACAATGAGCAGTTCTTC.

The rearrangement links TRBV20-1 to TRBJ2-7; D possibly corresponds to TRBD2 (5 bases). The CDR3 covers 10 residues. The germline CDR1 and CDR2 sequences are DFQATT and SNEGSKA (reference sequence). The V gene lost 6 bases and the J gene lost 2 bases, with 5 bases spanning the gap. DNA for the CDR3: TGCAGTGCGGAGGCCTACGAGCAGTACTTC. Amino acid sequence: CSAEAYEQYF.

This rearrangement joins TRBV4-1 to TRBJ2-5; D is perhaps TRBD1 (5 bases). This CDR3 has 15 amino acids. CDR1 is MGHRA and CDR2 is YSYEKL in the germline V gene. V lost 1 base and J lost 4, with 13 bases in between. The chain's CDR3 is CASSQGQMRLETQYF. The DNA for the CDR3 is TGCGCCAGCAGCCAAGGACAGATGAGGCTAGAGACCCAGTACTTC.

The genes are TRBV11-1 and TRBJ2-1; D remains unclear. This CDR3 is built from 12 residues. Per the germline V gene, CDR1 is SGHAT and CDR2 is FQDESV (reference sequence). The ends were cut back, 3 bases at V and 8 bases at J, with 8 bases in the middle. The CDR3 sequence: CASSFGGDEQFF. Here the CDR3 DNA reads TGTGCCAGCAGCTTCGGTGGGGATGAGCAGTTCTTC.

This clonotype was found once. This rearrangement joins TRBV28 to TRBJ2-5, with 7 bases aligning to TRBD2. Germline V CDR1 and CDR2: MDHEN, SYDVKM. The CDR3 contains 11 residues. V trimming: 4 bases; J trimming: 11 bases; junction bases outside the gene matches: 4. CDR3 residues: CASSYREEQYF. DNA of the CDR3: TGTGCCAGCAGTTATCGGGAGGAGCAGTACTTC.

This clonotype was detected ten times or more. V is TRBV6-6 and J is TRBJ2-7; 8 bases are shared with TRBD1. This CDR3 spans 15 amino acids. From germline, CDR1 is MNHNY and CDR2 SVGAGI (reference sequence). V lost 7 bases and J lost 0; bases outside the gene matches: 8. The CDR3 loop is CASNLGQDYSYEQYF. The CDR3 DNA follows: TGTGCCAGCAACTTGGGACAGGATTACTCCTACGAGCAGTACTTC.